This T cell receptor beta chain was captured in a study of radiotherapy plus CTLA-4 blockade in lung cancer. On the study more broadly: An objective response was seen in around a sixth of patients, and disease control in 30% to 35%.

Repertoires were generated with immunoSEQ multiplex PCR, while TCRdb's copy carries only in-frame clones and drops some. The table lists more than 90,000 clones, 85% to 90% of them singletons. The CDR3 is 15 amino acids. Germline CDR1 reads SGHVS; CDR2 reads FQNEAQ. The V end lost 5 bases, the J end lost 0 bases, and 13 bases lay between the germline ends. Source: peripheral blood, taken from a patient treated with radiotherapy plus ipilimumab. The chain carries TRBV7-8 and TRBJ1-2; TRBD1 is a possible D gene (5 bases). This TCR was recovered from a human donor with non-small cell lung cancer that progressed on radiotherapy plus ipilimumab. The CDR3 bases are TGTGCCAGCAGCCTTATTCGGGGCACTAACTATGGCTACACCTTC. It yields the protein CASSLIRGTNYGYTF.